Shown below are 7 T cell receptor beta chains from a single sample sequenced in a study of control samples from healthy donors and cancer patients. Method: immunoSEQ multiplex PCR; TCRdb's copy keeps in-frame clones and lacks some. The table has about 77,000 clones, over 80% seen once. Input material: blood. The receptors originated from a woman aged 55-69 years in good health.

The chain employs TRBV7-9 and TRBJ1-2; the D is unclear. CDR3 size: 12 residues. Trimming took off 4 bases at V and 8 bases at J, with 11 bases between the two ends. CDR1 and CDR2 from the germline V gene are SEHNR and FQNEAQ (reference sequence). The CDR3 is CASSSDSMGYTF. CDR3 bases: TGTGCCAGCAGCTCAGACTCCATGGGCTACACCTTC.

This rearrangement joins TRBV10-3 to TRBJ1-4; unclear D gene. V was cut by 3 bases and J by 8 bases, with 13 bases left in between. Germline CDR1 ENHRY, CDR2 SYGVKD. This CDR3 is 14 amino acids long. Here the CDR3 reads CAISDPQIGEKLFF. Here the CDR3 DNA reads TGTGCCATCAGTGATCCCCAGATTGGCGAAAAACTGTTTTTT.

This rearrangement joins TRBV19 to TRBJ1-5; D is unclear. V gave up 7 bases and J gave up 4 bases, with 20 bases separating them. The germline V gene has CDR1 LNHDA and CDR2 SQIVND (reference sequence). This CDR3 is 16 amino acids long. CDR3 amino acids: CASIPQTGPGNQPQHF. CDR3 sequence (DNA): TGTGCCAGTATCCCTCAGACTGGCCCCGGTAATCAGCCCCAGCATTTT.

The V call is TRBV7-2, the J call TRBJ2-2; TRBD2 matches at 10 bases. V dropped 1 base and J dropped 4; count of bases not matched to a gene: 6. CDR1 and CDR2 (germline): SGHTA, FQGNSA. This CDR3 has 17 residues. This CDR3 reads CASSLDLAGAVTGELFF. CDR3 sequence (DNA): TGTGCCAGCAGCTTAGACCTAGCGGGAGCGGTCACCGGGGAGCTGTTTTTT.

V is TRBV28 and J is TRBJ1-2; no clear D gene. CDR1 is MDHEN, CDR2 SYDVKM, per germline. The CDR3 runs 14 residues. V lost 4 bases, J lost 5 bases, and 14 bases lay in between. The CDR3 DNA follows: TGTGCCAGCAGTTCCACCGACCGCAGGTATGGCTACACCTTC. Encoded protein: CASSSTDRRYGYTF.

The chain joins TRBV27 to TRBJ1-4; a possible D gene is TRBD1 (5 bases). CDR3 length: 16 amino acids. Trimming took off 3 bases at V and 7 bases at J, with 18 bases between the two ends. In germline, CDR1 is MNHEY, CDR2 SMNVEV (reference sequence). CDR3 sequence (DNA): TGTGCCAGCAGTTTTCACCGGGACGGAGCCTCTGAAAAACTGTTTTTT. Translating gives CASSFHRDGASEKLFF. The complete variable domain, with remaining parts taken from reference TRBV27 and TRBJ1-4, reads EAQVTQNPRYLITVTGKKLTVTCSQNMNHEYMSWYRQDPGLGLRQIYYSMNVEVTDKGDVPEGYKVSRKEKRNFPLILESPSPNQTSLYFCASSFHRDGASEKLFFGSGTQLSVL.

J is TRBJ2-7 and V is TRBV6-5; maybe TRBD2 (5 bases). Between the trimmed V and J ends, which lost 5 bases and 5 bases, there was a span of 19 bases. The CDR3 consists of 15 residues. Per the germline V gene, CDR1 is MNHEY and CDR2 is SVGAGI. The CDR3 loop reads CASSPPGRDLNEQYF. The CDR3 coding sequence is TGTGCCAGCAGTCCCCCGGGTCGGGATTTAAACGAGCAGTACTTC.